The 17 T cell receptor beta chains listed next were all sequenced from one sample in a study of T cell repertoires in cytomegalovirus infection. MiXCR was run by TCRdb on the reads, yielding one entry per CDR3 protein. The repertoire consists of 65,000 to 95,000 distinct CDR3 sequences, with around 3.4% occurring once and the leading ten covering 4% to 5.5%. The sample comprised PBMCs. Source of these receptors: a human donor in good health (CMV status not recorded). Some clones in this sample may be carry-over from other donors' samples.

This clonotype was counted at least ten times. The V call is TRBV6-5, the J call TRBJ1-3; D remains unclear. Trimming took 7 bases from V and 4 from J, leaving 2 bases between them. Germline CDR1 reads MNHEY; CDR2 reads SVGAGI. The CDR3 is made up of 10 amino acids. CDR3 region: CASMGNTIYF. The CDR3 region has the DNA TGTGCCAGCATGGGAAACACCATATATTTT.

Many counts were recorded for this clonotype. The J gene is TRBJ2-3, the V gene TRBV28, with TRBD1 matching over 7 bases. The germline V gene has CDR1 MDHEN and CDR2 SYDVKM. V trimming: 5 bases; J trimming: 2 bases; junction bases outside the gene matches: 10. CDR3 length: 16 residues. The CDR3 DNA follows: TGTGCCAGCAGTGATTGGGACAGTGGGTCCACAGATACGCAGTATTTT. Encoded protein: CASSDWDSGSTDTQYF.

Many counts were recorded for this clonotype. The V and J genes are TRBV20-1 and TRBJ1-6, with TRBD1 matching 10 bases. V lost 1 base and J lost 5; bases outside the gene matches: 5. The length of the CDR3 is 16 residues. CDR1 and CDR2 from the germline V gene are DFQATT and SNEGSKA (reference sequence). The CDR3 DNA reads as TGCAGTGCTAGAGTAGGGGGACAGGGGCATAATTCACCCCTCCACTTT. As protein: CSARVGGQGHNSPLHF.

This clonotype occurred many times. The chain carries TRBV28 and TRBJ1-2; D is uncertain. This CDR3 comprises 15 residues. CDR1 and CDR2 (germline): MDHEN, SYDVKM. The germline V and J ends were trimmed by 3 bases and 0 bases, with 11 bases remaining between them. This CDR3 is CASSFFPTPNYGYTF. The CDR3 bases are TGTGCCAGCAGTTTTTTCCCCACCCCTAACTATGGCTACACCTTC.

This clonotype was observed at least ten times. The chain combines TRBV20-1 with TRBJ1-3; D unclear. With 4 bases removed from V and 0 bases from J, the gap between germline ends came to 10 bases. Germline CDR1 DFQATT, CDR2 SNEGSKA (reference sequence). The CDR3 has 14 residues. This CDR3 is CSATSTASGNTIYF. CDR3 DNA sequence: TGCAGTGCTACCTCGACGGCCTCTGGAAACACCATATATTTT.

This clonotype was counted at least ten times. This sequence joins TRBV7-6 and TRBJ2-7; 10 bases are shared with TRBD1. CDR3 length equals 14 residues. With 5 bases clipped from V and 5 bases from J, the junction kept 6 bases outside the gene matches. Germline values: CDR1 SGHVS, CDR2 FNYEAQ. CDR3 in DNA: TGTGCCAGCAGCCCCGGACAGGGGGGGGACGAGCAGTACTTC. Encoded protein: CASSPGQGGDEQYF.

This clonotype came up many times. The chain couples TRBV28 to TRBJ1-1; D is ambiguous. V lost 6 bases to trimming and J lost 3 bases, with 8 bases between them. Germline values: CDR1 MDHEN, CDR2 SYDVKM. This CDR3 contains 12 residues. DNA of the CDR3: TGTGCCAGCAGCGGACCGTACACTGAAGCTTTCTTT. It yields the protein CASSGPYTEAFF.

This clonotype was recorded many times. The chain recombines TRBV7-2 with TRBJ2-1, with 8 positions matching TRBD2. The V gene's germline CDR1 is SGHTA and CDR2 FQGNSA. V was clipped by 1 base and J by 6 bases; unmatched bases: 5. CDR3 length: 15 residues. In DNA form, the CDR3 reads TGTGCCAGCAGCTTAGTCTCTAGCGGGCCCAATGAGCAGTTCTTC. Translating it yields CASSLVSSGPNEQFF.

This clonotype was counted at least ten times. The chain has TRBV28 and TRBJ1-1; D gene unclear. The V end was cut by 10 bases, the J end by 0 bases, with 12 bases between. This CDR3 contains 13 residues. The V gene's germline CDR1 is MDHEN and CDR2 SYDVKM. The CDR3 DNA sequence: TGTGCCATGAAGGACCGGATGAACACTGAAGCTTTCTTT. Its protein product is CAMKDRMNTEAFF.

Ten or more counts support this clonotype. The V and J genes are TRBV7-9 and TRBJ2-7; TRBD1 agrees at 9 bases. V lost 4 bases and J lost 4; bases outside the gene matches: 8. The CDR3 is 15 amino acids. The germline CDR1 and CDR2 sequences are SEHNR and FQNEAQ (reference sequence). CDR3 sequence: CASSWTGASGYEQYF. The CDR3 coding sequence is TGTGCCAGCAGCTGGACAGGGGCATCGGGATACGAGCAGTACTTC. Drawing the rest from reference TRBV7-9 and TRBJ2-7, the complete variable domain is DTGVSQNPRHKITKRGQNVTFRCDPISEHNRLYWYRQTLGQGPEFLTYFQNEAQLEKSRLLSDRFSAERPKGSFSTLEIQRTEQGDSAMYLCASSWTGASGYEQYFGPGTRLTVT.

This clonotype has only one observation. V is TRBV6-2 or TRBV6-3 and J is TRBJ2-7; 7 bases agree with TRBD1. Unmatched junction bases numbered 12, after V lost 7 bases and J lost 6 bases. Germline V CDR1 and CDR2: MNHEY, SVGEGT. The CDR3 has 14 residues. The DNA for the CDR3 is TGTGCCAGCACCCGAGGCCGACAGGGAAGCGAGCAGTACTTC. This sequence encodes CASTRGRQGSEQYF.

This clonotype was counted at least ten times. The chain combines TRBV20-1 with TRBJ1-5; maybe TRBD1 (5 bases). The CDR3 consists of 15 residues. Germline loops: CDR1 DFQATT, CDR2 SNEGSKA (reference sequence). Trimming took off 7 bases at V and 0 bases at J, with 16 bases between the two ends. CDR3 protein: CSVSKTTDSNQPQHF. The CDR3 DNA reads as TGCAGTGTTAGTAAAACGACAGATAGCAATCAGCCCCAGCATTTT.

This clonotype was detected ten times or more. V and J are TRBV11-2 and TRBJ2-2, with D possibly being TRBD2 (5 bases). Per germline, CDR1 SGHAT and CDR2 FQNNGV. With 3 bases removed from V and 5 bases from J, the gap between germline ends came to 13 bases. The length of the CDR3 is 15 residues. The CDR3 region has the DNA TGTGCCAGCAGCTTGCAACTCCCGGGGACCGGGGAGCTGTTTTTT. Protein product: CASSLQLPGTGELFF.

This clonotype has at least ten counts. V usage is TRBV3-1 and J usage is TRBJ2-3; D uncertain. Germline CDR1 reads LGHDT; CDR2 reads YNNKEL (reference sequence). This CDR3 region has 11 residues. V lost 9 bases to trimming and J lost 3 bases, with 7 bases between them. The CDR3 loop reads CASEETDTQYF. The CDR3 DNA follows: TGTGCCAGTGAAGAAACAGATACGCAGTATTTT.

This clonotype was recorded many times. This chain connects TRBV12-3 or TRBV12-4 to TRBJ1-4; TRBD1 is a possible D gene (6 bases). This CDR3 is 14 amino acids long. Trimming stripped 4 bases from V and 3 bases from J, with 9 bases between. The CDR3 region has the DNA TGTGCCAGCAGTTCCAGGGGTGCTAATGAAAAACTGTTTTTT. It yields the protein CASSSRGANEKLFF.

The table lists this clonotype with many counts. CDR3 in DNA: TGTGCCAGCAGTGAGCGCCAGTGGGGCACCAACACTGAAGCTTTCTTT. This codes for CASSERQWGTNTEAFF. V and J are TRBV2 and TRBJ1-1; possibly TRBD1 for D (5 bases). CDR3 length equals 16 residues. From germline, CDR1 is SNHLY and CDR2 FYNNEI. V lost 3 bases, J lost 2 bases, and 16 bases lay in between.

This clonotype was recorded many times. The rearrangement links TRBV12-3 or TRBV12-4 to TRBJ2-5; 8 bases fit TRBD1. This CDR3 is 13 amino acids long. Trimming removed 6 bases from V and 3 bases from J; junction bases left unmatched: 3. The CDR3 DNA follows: TGTGCCAGCAGACGGACAGGGAAAGAGACCCAGTACTTC. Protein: CASRRTGKETQYF.